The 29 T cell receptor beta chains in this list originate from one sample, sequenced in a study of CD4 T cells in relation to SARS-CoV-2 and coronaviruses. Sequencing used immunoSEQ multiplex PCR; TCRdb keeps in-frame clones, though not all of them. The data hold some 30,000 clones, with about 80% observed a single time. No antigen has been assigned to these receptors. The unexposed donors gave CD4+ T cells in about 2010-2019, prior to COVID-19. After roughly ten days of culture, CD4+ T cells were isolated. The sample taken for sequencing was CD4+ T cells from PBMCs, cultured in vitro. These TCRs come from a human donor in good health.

CDR3 nucleotide sequence: TGCGCCAGCAGCTTGGGTACACCACCTGGAAACACCATATATTTT. The encoded protein is CASSLGTPPGNTIYF. This chain uses TRBV5-1 with TRBJ1-3, with D unclear. V was cut by 0 bases and J by 2 bases, with 9 bases left in between. This CDR3 contains 15 residues. The germline CDR1 and CDR2 sequences are SGHRS and YFSETQ.

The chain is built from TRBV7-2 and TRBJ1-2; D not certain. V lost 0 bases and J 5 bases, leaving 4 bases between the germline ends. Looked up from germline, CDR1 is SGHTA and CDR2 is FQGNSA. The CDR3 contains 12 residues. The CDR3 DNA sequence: TGTGCCAGCAGCTTAGCGGGGTATGGCTACACCTTC. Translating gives CASSLAGYGYTF.

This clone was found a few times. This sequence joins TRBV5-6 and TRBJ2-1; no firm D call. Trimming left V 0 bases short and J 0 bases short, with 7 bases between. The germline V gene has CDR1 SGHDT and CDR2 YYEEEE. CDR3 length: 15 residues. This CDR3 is CASSLERSSYNEQFF. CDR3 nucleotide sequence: TGTGCCAGCAGCTTGGAGAGGAGCTCCTACAATGAGCAGTTCTTC.

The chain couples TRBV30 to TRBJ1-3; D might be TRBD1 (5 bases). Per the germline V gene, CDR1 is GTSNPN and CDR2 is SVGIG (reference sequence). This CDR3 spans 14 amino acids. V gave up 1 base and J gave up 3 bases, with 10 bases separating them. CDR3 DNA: TGTGCCTGGAGTGGTAGGGGCGGTGGAAACACCATATATTTT. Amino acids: CAWSGRGGGNTIYF.

The CDR3 bases are TGTGCCAGCAGTTTCGCCCTCGGCTACACCTTC. It encodes CASSFALGYTF. The J gene is TRBJ1-2, the V gene TRBV28; D uncertain. V dropped 3 bases and J dropped 8 bases, with 7 bases sitting between them. The germline CDR1 and CDR2 sequences are MDHEN and SYDVKM. This CDR3 region has 11 residues.

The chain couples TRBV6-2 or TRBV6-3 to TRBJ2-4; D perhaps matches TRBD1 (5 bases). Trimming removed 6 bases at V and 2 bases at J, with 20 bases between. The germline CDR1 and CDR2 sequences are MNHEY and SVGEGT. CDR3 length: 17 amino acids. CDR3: CASSPLQDLLTKNIQYF. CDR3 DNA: TGTGCCAGCAGCCCCCTACAGGATCTGCTCACCAAAAACATTCAGTACTTC.

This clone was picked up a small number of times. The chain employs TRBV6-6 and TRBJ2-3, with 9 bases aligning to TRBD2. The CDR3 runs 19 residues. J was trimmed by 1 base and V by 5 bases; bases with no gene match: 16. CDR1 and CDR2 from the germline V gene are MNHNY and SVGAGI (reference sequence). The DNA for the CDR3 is TGTGCCAGCAGTCGACAAGGAGGCGGGAGGGCCCGGGGCACAGATACGCAGTATTTT. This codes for CASSRQGGGRARGTDTQYF.

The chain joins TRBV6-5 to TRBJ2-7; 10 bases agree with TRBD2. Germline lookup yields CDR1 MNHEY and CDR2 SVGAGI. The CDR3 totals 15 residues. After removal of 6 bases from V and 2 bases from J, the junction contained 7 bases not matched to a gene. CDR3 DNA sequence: TGTGCCAGCAGGGGGTCGAGCGGGAGGGCCTACGAGCAGTACTTC. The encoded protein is CASRGSSGRAYEQYF.

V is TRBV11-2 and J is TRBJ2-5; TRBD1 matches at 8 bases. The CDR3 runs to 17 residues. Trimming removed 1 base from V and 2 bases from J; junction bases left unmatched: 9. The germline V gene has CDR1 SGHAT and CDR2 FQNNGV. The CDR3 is CASSLVPTGTGQETQYF. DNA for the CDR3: TGTGCCAGCAGCTTAGTCCCGACAGGGACAGGTCAAGAGACCCAGTACTTC.

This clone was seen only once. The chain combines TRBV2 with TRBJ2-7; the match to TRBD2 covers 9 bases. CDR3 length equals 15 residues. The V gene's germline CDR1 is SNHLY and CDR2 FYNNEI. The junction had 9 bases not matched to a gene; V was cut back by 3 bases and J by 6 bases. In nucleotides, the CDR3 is TGTGCCAGCAGTGAGGGTCCGGGACTAGCAGCCGAGCAGTACTTC. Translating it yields CASSEGPGLAAEQYF.

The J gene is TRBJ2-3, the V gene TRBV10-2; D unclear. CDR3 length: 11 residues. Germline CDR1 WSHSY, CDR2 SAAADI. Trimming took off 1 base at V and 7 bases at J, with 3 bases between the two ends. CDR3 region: CASSEWYTQYF. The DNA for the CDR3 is TGCGCCAGCAGTGAGTGGTATACGCAGTATTTT.

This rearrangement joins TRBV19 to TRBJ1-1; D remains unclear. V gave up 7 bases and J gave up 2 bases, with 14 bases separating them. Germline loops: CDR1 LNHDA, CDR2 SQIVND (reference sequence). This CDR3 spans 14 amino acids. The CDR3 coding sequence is TGTGCCAGTAAGTCATCGGCGGATAACACTGAAGCTTTCTTT. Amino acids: CASKSSADNTEAFF.

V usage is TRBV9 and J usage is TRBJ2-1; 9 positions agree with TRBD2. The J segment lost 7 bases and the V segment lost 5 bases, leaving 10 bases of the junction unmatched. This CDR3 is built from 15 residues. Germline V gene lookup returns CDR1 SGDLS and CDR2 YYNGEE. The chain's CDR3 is CASSQSSGRSNEQFF. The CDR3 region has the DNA TGTGCCAGCAGTCAGTCCAGCGGGAGGAGTAATGAGCAGTTCTTC.

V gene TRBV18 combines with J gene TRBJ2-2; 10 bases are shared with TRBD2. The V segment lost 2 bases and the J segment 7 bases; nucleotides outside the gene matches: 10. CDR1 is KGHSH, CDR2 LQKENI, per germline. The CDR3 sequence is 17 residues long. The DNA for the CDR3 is TGTGCCAGCTCACCATGGCTAGCGGGAGACGGGCACGGGGAGCTGTTTTTT. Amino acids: CASSPWLAGDGHGELFF.

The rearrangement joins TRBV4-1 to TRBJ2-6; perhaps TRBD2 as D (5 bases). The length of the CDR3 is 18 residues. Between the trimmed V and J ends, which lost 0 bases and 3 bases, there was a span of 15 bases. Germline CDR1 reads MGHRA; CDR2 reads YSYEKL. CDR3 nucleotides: TGCGCCAGCAGCCAAGATTTTGCCGTCGGGGATGGGGCCAACGTCCTGACTTTC. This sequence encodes CASSQDFAVGDGANVLTF.

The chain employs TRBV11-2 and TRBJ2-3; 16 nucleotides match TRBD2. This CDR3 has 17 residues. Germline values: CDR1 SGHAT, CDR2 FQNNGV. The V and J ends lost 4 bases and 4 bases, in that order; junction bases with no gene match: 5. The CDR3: CASSSGLAGGWADTQYF. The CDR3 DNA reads TGTGCCAGCAGCTCGGGACTAGCGGGGGGGTGGGCAGATACGCAGTATTTT. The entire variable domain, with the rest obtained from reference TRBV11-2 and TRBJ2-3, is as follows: EAGVAQSPRYKIIEKRQSVAFWCNPISGHATLYWYQQILGQGPKLLIQFQNNGVVDDSQLPKDRFSAERLKGVDSTLKIQPAKLEDSAVYLCASSSGLAGGWADTQYFGPGTRLTVL.

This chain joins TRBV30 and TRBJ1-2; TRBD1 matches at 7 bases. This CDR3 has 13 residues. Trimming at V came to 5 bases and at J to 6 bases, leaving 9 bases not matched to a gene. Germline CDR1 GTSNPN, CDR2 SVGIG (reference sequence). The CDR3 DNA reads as TGTGCCTGGGTCGACAGGGCCCTAGATGGCTACACCTTC. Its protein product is CAWVDRALDGYTF. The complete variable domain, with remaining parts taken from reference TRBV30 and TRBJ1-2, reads SQTIHQWPATLVQPVGSPLSLECTVEGTSNPNLYWYRQAAGRGLQLLFYSVGIGQISSEVPQNLSASRPQDRQFILSSKKLLLSDSGFYLCAWVDRALDGYTFGSGTRLTVV.

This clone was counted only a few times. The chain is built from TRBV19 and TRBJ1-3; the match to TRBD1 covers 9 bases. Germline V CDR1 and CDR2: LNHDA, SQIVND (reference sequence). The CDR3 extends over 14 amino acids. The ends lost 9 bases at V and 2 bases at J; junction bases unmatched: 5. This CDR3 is CASKQGATGNTIYF. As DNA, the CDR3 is TGTGCCAGCAAACAGGGGGCAACTGGAAACACCATATATTTT.

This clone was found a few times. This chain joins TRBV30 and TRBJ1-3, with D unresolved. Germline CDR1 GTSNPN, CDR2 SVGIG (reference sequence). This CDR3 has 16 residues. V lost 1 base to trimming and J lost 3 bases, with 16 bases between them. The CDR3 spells CAWSGLGRSNGNTIYF. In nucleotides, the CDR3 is TGTGCCTGGAGTGGCCTGGGCAGGAGTAATGGAAACACCATATATTTT.

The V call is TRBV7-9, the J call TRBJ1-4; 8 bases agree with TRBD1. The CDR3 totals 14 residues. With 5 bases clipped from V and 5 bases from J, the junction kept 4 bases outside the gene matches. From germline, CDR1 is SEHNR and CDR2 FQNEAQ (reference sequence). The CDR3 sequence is CASSAGQENEKLFF. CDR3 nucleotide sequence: TGTGCCAGCAGCGCGGGACAGGAGAATGAAAAACTGTTTTTT.

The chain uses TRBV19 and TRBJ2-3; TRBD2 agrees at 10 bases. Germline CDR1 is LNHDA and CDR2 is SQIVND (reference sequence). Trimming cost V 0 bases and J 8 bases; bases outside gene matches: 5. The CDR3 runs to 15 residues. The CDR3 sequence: CASSIEPSGSSTQYF. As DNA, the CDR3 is TGTGCCAGTAGTATAGAGCCTAGCGGGAGCTCTACGCAGTATTTT.

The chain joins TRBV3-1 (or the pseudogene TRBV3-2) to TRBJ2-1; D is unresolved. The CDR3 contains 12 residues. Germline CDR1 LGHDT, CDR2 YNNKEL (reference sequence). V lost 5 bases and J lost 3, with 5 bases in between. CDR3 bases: TGTGCCAGCAGCTTTAACTACAATGAGCAGTTCTTC. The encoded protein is CASSFNYNEQFF.

The CDR3: CAWSVPPRGPGYRYNEQFF. DNA of the CDR3: TGTGCCTGGAGTGTACCCCCCCGAGGGCCTGGCTACCGCTACAATGAGCAGTTCTTC. This chain joins TRBV30 and TRBJ2-1, with D perhaps matching TRBD2 (5 bases). The CDR3 runs to 19 residues. Germline V gene lookup returns CDR1 GTSNPN and CDR2 SVGIG (reference sequence). Trimming left V 0 bases short and J 3 bases short, with 24 bases between.

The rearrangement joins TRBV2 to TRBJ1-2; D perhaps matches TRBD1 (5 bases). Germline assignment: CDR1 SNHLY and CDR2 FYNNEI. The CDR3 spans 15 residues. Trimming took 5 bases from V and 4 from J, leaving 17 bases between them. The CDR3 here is CASSLQGAPGYGYTF. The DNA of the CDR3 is TGTGCCAGCAGTCTACAAGGGGCGCCCGGCTATGGCTACACCTTC.

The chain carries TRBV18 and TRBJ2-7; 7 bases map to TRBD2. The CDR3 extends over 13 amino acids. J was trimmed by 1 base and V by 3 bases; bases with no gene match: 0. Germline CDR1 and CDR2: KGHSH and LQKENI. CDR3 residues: CASSPGGSYEQYF. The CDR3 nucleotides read TGTGCCAGCTCACCCGGGGGGTCCTACGAGCAGTACTTC. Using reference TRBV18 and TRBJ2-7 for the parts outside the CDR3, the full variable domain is NAGVMQNPRHLVRRRGQEARLRCSPMKGHSHVYWYRQLPEEGLKFMVYLQKENIIDESGMPKERFSAEFPKEGPSILRIQQVVRGDSAAYFCASSPGGSYEQYFGPGTRLTVT.

CDR3 coding DNA: TGTGCCAGCGGACAGTATGACTACGAGCAGTACTTC. Protein product: CASGQYDYEQYF. The V and J genes are TRBV18 and TRBJ2-7; D may be TRBD1 (6 bases). The germline V gene encodes CDR1 KGHSH and CDR2 LQKENI. The V end was cut by 8 bases, the J end by 3 bases, with 11 bases between. This CDR3 has 12 amino acids.

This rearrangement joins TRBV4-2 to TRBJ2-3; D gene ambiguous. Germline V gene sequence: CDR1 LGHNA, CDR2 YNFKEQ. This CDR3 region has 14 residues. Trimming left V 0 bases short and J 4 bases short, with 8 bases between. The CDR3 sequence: CASSQDLTADTQYF. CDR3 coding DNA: TGTGCCAGCAGCCAAGATCTCACCGCAGATACGCAGTATTTT.

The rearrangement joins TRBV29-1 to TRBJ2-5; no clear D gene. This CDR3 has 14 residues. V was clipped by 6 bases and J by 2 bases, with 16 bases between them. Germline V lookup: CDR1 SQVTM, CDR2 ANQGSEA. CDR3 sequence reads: CSVRQRPTQETQYF. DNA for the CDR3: TGCAGCGTGCGGCAGCGACCAACTCAAGAGACCCAGTACTTC.

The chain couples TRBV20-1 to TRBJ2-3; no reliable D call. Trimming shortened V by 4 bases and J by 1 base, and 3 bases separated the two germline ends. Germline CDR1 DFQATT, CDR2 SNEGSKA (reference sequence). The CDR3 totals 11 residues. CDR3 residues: CSAIGTDTQYF. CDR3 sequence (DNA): TGCAGTGCTATAGGCACAGATACGCAGTATTTT.